Only one count was recorded for the clone carrying this T cell receptor (beta chain). The entry originates in a study of cytomegalovirus exposure and HLA in healthy donors. The CDR3 sequence is 19 residues long. The table came from immunoSEQ multiplex PCR; TCRdb's copy has only in-frame clones and leaves some out. The repertoire includes around 240,000 clones, 85% to 90% of them detected once, and less than 0.4% sits in the top ten. The sequencing sample was made of PBMCs. This chain links TRBV21-1 with TRBJ2-4; the DNA was not compared with TRBD2, the D call given in the table. TRBV21-1 is labeled a pseudogene. The TCR comes from a woman aged 18-35 years in good health and CMV-seronegative. This CDR3 reads CASSPAGTSGTLAKNIQYF. CDR3 nucleotides: TGTGCCAGCAGCCCCGCCGGGACTAGCGGTACACTAGCCAAAAACATTCAGTACTTC.